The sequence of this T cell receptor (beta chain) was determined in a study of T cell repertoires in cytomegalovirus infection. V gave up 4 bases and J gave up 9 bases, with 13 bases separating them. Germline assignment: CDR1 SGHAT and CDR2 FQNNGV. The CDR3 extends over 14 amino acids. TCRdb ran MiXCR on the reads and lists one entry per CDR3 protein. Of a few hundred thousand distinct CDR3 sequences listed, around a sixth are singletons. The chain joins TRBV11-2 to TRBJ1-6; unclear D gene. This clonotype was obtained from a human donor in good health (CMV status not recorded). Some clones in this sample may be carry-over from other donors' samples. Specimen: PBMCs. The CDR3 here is CASSSNIRISPLHF. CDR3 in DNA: TGTGCCAGCAGCTCCAACATCCGGATTTCACCCCTCCACTTT.